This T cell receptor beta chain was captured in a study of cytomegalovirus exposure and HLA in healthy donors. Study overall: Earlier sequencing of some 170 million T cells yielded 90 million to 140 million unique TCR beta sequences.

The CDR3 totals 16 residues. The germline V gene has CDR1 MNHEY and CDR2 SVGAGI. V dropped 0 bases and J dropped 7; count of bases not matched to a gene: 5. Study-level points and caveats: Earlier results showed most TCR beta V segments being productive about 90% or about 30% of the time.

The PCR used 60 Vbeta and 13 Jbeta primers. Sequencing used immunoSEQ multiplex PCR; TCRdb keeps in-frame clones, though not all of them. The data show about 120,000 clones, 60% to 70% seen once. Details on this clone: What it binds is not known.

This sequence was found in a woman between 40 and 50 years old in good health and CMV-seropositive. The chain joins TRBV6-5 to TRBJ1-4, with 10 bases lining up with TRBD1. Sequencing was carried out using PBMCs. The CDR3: CASSYSPGQGFEKLFF. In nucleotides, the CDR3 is TGTGCCAGCAGTTACTCCCCGGGACAGGGGTTTGAAAAACTGTTTTTT.